Below are 10 T cell receptor beta chains sequenced from a single sample in a study of neurological immune-mediated disorders. Each CDR3 protein is one row after TCRdb ran MiXCR on the 5' RACE reads. The sample contains roughly 34,000 distinct CDR3 sequences, around an eighth of which appear only once. Time point in this sample: longitudinal time-point 2. Sequenced: PBMCs. The receptors stem from a woman aged 40 to 50 in good health.

This clonotype was detected ten times or more. The chain has TRBV12-3 or TRBV12-4 and TRBJ1-2; 9 bases align to TRBD1. After removal of 4 bases from V and 2 bases from J, the junction contained 2 bases not matched to a gene. The CDR3 is 14 amino acids. CDR3 protein: CASSYGQGNYGYTF. DNA of the CDR3: TGTGCCAGCAGTTATGGACAGGGGAACTATGGCTACACCTTC.

This clonotype has at least ten counts. The chain is built from TRBV4-2 and TRBJ2-6; D is uncertain. From germline, CDR1 is LGHNA and CDR2 YNFKEQ. This CDR3 contains 18 residues. V was trimmed by 2 bases and J by 4 bases, leaving 18 bases between them. CDR3: CASSQLLRLGSGANVLTF. The CDR3 DNA sequence: TGTGCCAGCAGCCAACTCTTGCGTCTGGGTTCCGGGGCCAACGTCCTGACTTTC.

The table lists this clonotype with many counts. The J gene is TRBJ1-1, the V gene TRBV6-2 or TRBV6-3, with D uncertain. Germline V gene sequence: CDR1 MNHEY, CDR2 SVGEGT. The CDR3 spans 13 residues. Trimming removed 1 base at V and 4 bases at J, with 7 bases between. The CDR3 coding sequence is TGTGCCAGCAGTTACTACGCAGTCACTGAAGCTTTCTTT. This translates into CASSYYAVTEAFF.

As to this clonotype: A junction end diverges from the germline sequence, so it may reflect a read error. The gene calls are TRBV5-1 and TRBJ2-7; D is unclear. CDR1 is SGHRS, CDR2 YFSETQ, per germline. The CDR3 length is 13 residues. The CDR3 protein is CASSLSWDYDQYF. The CDR3 DNA is TGCGCCAGCAGCTTGTCATGGGATTACGATCAGTACTTC.

This clonotype appeared many times. The chain carries TRBV5-1 and TRBJ1-2, with a possible D match to TRBD1 (5 bases). The V end was cut by 2 bases, the J end by 7 bases, with 12 bases between. This CDR3 spans 13 amino acids. Germline lookup yields CDR1 SGHRS and CDR2 YFSETQ. The chain's CDR3 is CASSFGAGLGYTF. Written as DNA, the CDR3 is TGCGCCAGCAGCTTTGGAGCAGGGCTTGGCTACACCTTC.

This clonotype was counted ten times or more. V usage is TRBV27 and J usage is TRBJ2-1; 9 nucleotides align to TRBD1. With V trimmed by 5 bases and J by 3 bases, 2 bases remained unmatched. This CDR3 has 14 amino acids. The V gene's germline CDR1 is MNHEY and CDR2 SMNVEV (reference sequence). CDR3 nucleotide sequence: TGTGCCAGCAGTCGGGGACAGGGCTACAATGAGCAGTTCTTC. It is translated as CASSRGQGYNEQFF.

This clonotype showed up many times. V gene TRBV12-3 or TRBV12-4 combines with J gene TRBJ2-3; D ambiguous. With 2 bases removed from V and 0 bases from J, the gap between germline ends came to 9 bases. The CDR3 is made up of 15 amino acids. CDR3 amino acids: CASSLNQASTDTQYF. CDR3 bases: TGTGCCAGCAGTTTAAATCAGGCTAGCACAGATACGCAGTATTTT.

This clonotype came up a few times. The rearrangement joins TRBV20-1 to TRBJ2-1, with 7 bases that match TRBD2. CDR1 and CDR2 from the germline V gene are DFQATT and SNEGSKA (reference sequence). The V gene end was trimmed by 0 bases and the J gene end by 2 bases; junction bases not matched to a gene: 4. CDR3 length: 15 residues. The CDR3 spells CSARETGRTYNEQFF. CDR3 bases: TGCAGTGCTAGAGAAACCGGGAGGACCTACAATGAGCAGTTCTTC.

This clonotype was found a few times. This chain uses TRBV5-6 with TRBJ2-5, with D perhaps being TRBD1 or TRBD2 (5 bases each). With 1 base removed from V and 0 bases from J, the gap between germline ends came to 10 bases. This CDR3 is 15 amino acids long. From germline, CDR1 is SGHDT and CDR2 YYEEEE. DNA of the CDR3: TGTGCCAGCAGCTTGCGAGGGACGTACCAAGAGACCCAGTACTTC. This gives the protein CASSLRGTYQETQYF.

V gene TRBV6-2 or TRBV6-3 combines with J gene TRBJ2-5, with 10 bases identical to TRBD1. The CDR3 totals 13 residues. The V and J ends lost 9 bases and 2 bases, in that order; junction bases with no gene match: 3. The germline V gene has CDR1 MNHEY and CDR2 SVGEGT. The chain's CDR3 is CASGTGEQETQYF. The CDR3 region has the DNA TGTGCCAGTGGGACAGGGGAACAAGAGACCCAGTACTTC.